A single sample gave rise to the 19 T cell receptor beta chains below, sequenced in a study of blood T cell repertoires in COVID-19. Clones were read by immunoSEQ multiplex PCR, and TCRdb kept only the in-frame ones, dropping some. The data contain under 150,000 clones, about 88% of them singletons. Source material: peripheral blood. These receptors were taken from a man in his fifties with active or convalescent COVID-19.

CDR3 in amino acids: CASTTGTGVYEQYF. As DNA, the CDR3 is TGTGCCAGCACTACCGGGACAGGGGTCTACGAGCAGTACTTC. The V and J genes are TRBV7-9 and TRBJ2-7; 10 bases are shared with TRBD1. This CDR3 contains 14 residues. J gave up 3 bases and V 7 bases, and 6 bases lay outside the gene matches. Germline lookup yields CDR1 SEHNR and CDR2 FQNEAQ (reference sequence).

V gene TRBV4-1 combines with J gene TRBJ2-2; 9 nucleotides line up with TRBD2. V lost 1 base to trimming and J lost 3 bases; unmatched junction nucleotides: 3. CDR1 and CDR2 from the germline V gene are MGHRA and YSYEKL. The CDR3 contains 16 residues. This CDR3 is CASSQGREGDTGELFF. The DNA of the CDR3 is TGCGCCAGCAGCCAAGGGCGGGAGGGCGACACCGGGGAGCTGTTTTTT.

The chain combines TRBV10-3 with TRBJ2-1; 7 bases align to TRBD2. V trimming: 6 bases; J trimming: 0 bases; junction bases outside the gene matches: 8. The CDR3 is 16 residues long. The germline V gene has CDR1 ENHRY and CDR2 SYGVKD. The CDR3, as DNA: TGTGCCATCAGCGGTACTAGCGCGCTCTCCTACAATGAGCAGTTCTTC. The encoded protein is CAISGTSALSYNEQFF.

This chain uses TRBV29-1 with TRBJ1-2; D perhaps matches TRBD1 (6 bases). The CDR3 length is 15 residues. Trimming removed 6 bases at V and 0 bases at J, with 17 bases between. The V gene's germline CDR1 is SQVTM and CDR2 ANQGSEA. CDR3: CSVTGTTDANYGYTF. Here the CDR3 DNA reads TGCAGCGTCACCGGGACAACGGATGCTAACTATGGCTACACCTTC.

The chain recombines TRBV3-1 (or the pseudogene TRBV3-2) with TRBJ1-1; unclear D gene. V lost 1 base to trimming and J lost 7 bases, with 7 bases between them. CDR1 and CDR2 (germline): LGHDT, YNNKEL (reference sequence). This CDR3 is 12 amino acids long. CDR3 sequence (DNA): TGTGCCAGCAGCCAAGTGCCCGGTGAAGCTTTCTTT. Translation gives CASSQVPGEAFF.

The chain combines TRBV28 with TRBJ2-1; TRBD2 matches at 16 bases. Germline V gene lookup returns CDR1 MDHEN and CDR2 SYDVKM. J lost 2 bases, V lost 1 base, and 5 bases had no gene match. This CDR3 contains 19 residues. CDR3 residues: CASSLYPGTSGRAYNEQFF. DNA for the CDR3: TGTGCCAGCAGTTTATACCCCGGGACTAGCGGGAGGGCCTACAATGAGCAGTTCTTC. Based on the CDR3 plus reference TRBV28 and TRBJ2-1, the full variable domain is DVKVTQSSRYLVKRTGEKVFLECVQDMDHENMFWYRQDPGLGLRLIYFSYDVKMKEKGDIPEGYSVSREKKERFSLILESASTNQTSMYLCASSLYPGTSGRAYNEQFFGPGTRLTVL.

The chain employs TRBV25-1 and TRBJ2-2, with 11 bases aligning to TRBD2. J was trimmed by 7 bases and V by 6 bases; bases with no gene match: 4. The germline V gene encodes CDR1 MGHDK and CDR2 SYGVNS. The CDR3 runs 14 residues. This CDR3 reads CASRASGRNGELFF. CDR3 nucleotide sequence: TGTGCCAGCAGGGCTAGCGGGAGGAACGGGGAGCTGTTTTTT.

The chain recombines TRBV5-5 with TRBJ2-1, with 7 bases fitting TRBD1. The CDR3 contains 17 residues. The J segment lost 3 bases and the V segment lost 2 bases, leaving 11 bases of the junction unmatched. Germline V lookup: CDR1 SGHKS, CDR2 YYEKEE (reference sequence). In nucleotides, the CDR3 is TGTGCCAGCAGCTTAACGTCGTGGCAGGGGGTCTACAATGAGCAGTTCTTC. Translated: CASSLTSWQGVYNEQFF.

This sequence joins TRBV6-2 or TRBV6-3 and TRBJ1-6; no definite D call. The V end was cut by 7 bases, the J end by 14 bases, with 12 bases between. Per the germline V gene, CDR1 is MNHEY and CDR2 is SVGEGT. This CDR3 contains 11 residues. In nucleotides, the CDR3 is TGTGCCAGCACCCCCATAGTTACCCTCCACTTT. Protein sequence: CASTPIVTLHF.

V usage is TRBV29-1 and J usage is TRBJ1-1; tentatively, D is TRBD1 (5 bases). The CDR3 is 14 residues long. Germline values: CDR1 SQVTM, CDR2 ANQGSEA. Trimming stripped 7 bases from V and 2 bases from J, with 17 bases between. DNA for the CDR3: TGCAGCGCTGCCCTGACAGAGCCCAACACTGAAGCTTTCTTT. Encoded protein: CSAALTEPNTEAFF.

V usage is TRBV5-6 and J usage is TRBJ1-1; no clear D gene. CDR1 SGHDT and CDR2 YYEEEE come from the germline V gene. Deletions cut 0 bases from V and 1 base from J, with 13 bases between. The CDR3 is made up of 16 amino acids. The CDR3 DNA follows: TGTGCCAGCAGCTTGGCCAGAGCAACGGGGAACACTGAAGCTTTCTTT. The encoded protein is CASSLARATGNTEAFF. Complete variable domain (other parts from reference TRBV5-6 and TRBJ1-1): DAGVTQSPTHLIKTRGQQVTLRCSPKSGHDTVSWYQQALGQGPQFIFQYYEEEERQRGNFPDRFSGHQFPNYSSELNVNALLLGDSALYLCASSLARATGNTEAFFGQGTRLTVV.

CDR3 nucleotides: TGCGCCAGCAGCCATGGCGTTTGGGGCACGATCTATGGCTACACCTTC. It specifies CASSHGVWGTIYGYTF. J is TRBJ1-2 and V is TRBV4-1; tentatively, D is TRBD1 (5 bases). V was pared by 3 bases and J by 4 bases, with 18 bases between. The CDR3 consists of 16 residues. The V gene's germline CDR1 is MGHRA and CDR2 YSYEKL.

This sequence joins TRBV30 and TRBJ2-2; tentatively, D is TRBD2 (5 bases). Trimming left V 3 bases short and J 6 bases short, with 11 bases between. This CDR3 region has 13 residues. Germline CDR1 reads GTSNPN; CDR2 reads SVGIG (reference sequence). The chain's CDR3 is CAWRRAQAGELFF. The CDR3 DNA sequence: TGTGCCTGGAGGAGGGCCCAAGCCGGGGAGCTGTTTTTT.

The rearrangement uses TRBV28 and TRBJ2-7, with D unresolved. The ends were cut back, 6 bases at V and 3 bases at J, with 12 bases in the middle. Germline V gene data show CDR1 as MDHEN and CDR2 as SYDVKM. CDR3 length: 13 amino acids. Here the CDR3 reads CASSPKTYYEQYF. CDR3 sequence (DNA): TGTGCCAGCAGCCCCAAGACTTACTACGAGCAGTACTTC.

V is TRBV9 and J is TRBJ2-4, with 9 bases aligning to TRBD1. J was trimmed by 7 bases and V by 0 bases; bases with no gene match: 8. Germline V gene lookup returns CDR1 SGDLS and CDR2 YYNGEE. The CDR3 sequence is 16 residues long. CDR3 nucleotide sequence: TGTGCCAGCAGCGTAGGCGAGACAGGGGGTTGGAACATTCAGTACTTC. Its translation is CASSVGETGGWNIQYF.

The chain couples TRBV27 to TRBJ2-7; possible D gene TRBD1, 6 bases. CDR1 and CDR2 (germline): MNHEY, SMNVEV (reference sequence). CDR3 size: 15 residues. V lost 5 bases, J lost 1 base, and 15 bases lay in between. CDR3 DNA sequence: TGTGCCAGCAGTGGGAACAGGCAGGGGTCCTACGAGCAGTACTTC. This translates into CASSGNRQGSYEQYF.

This clone was counted only a few times. V usage is TRBV5-1 and J usage is TRBJ2-1, with a possible D match to TRBD1 (6 bases). The CDR3 runs to 15 residues. Germline loops: CDR1 SGHRS, CDR2 YFSETQ. V gave up 6 bases and J gave up 8 bases, with 21 bases separating them. The CDR3, as DNA: TGCGCCAGCACGATTCCCAGGGGCGCGTTCGATGAGCAGTTCTTC. Translation gives CASTIPRGAFDEQFF.

The chain joins TRBV9 to TRBJ2-7, with 11 bases that match TRBD1. Germline assignment: CDR1 SGDLS and CDR2 YYNGEE. V gave up 3 bases and J gave up 3 bases; unmatched junction bases: 5. The CDR3 length is 15 residues. For the CDR3, the DNA is TGTGCCAGCAGCGACGGGACAGGGGGTTACTACGAGCAGTACTTC. Its protein product is CASSDGTGGYYEQYF.

The V and J genes are TRBV2 and TRBJ1-2; 12 bases are a match to TRBD1. Germline trimming cut 6 bases from V and 5 bases from J; bases unmatched to any gene: 4. Germline lookup yields CDR1 SNHLY and CDR2 FYNNEI. The CDR3 is 14 amino acids. This CDR3 reads CASRTGQGAYGYTF. The DNA for the CDR3 is TGTGCCAGCAGAACGGGACAGGGGGCGTATGGCTACACCTTC.